The clone carrying this T cell receptor beta chain occurred once. These data come from a study of blood T cell repertoires in COVID-19. Generated by immunoSEQ multiplex PCR, the TCRdb table keeps only in-frame clones and is missing some. The sample lists 200,000 to 300,000 clones; more than 70% were seen once. This CDR3 is 16 amino acids long. Germline V gene sequence: CDR1 SGHNT, CDR2 YYREEE (reference sequence). V lost 0 bases to trimming and J lost 1 base; unmatched junction nucleotides: 3. The receptor comes from a woman of 80 years or more with COVID-19, enrolled during active disease. Sequencing used peripheral blood. The gene calls are TRBV5-4 and TRBJ2-2, with TRBD2 matching 7 bases. CDR3 amino acids: CASSLGGGVNTGELFF. CDR3 sequence (DNA): TGTGCCAGCAGCTTGGGCGGGGGAGTGAACACCGGGGAGCTGTTTTTT.